The rows below give T cell receptor beta chains drawn from one sample of a study of control samples from healthy donors and cancer patients. Using immunoSEQ multiplex PCR, the repertoire was profiled, and TCRdb retains in-frame clones only, with some absent. The repertoire holds about 51,000 clones, about four fifths seen once, with over 9.5% in the top ten. The sample taken for sequencing was blood. Every receptor here comes from a man in his 70s in good health. The CDR3 runs from the conserved cysteine through the conserved F or W. The D gene is left open where the match is weak. The size of a clone is reported for some rows only, either as once, few or many, or as a class for expanded clones.

TRBJ2-3 | . | TRBV9 | few | CASSGGGVADTQYF | TGTGCCAGCAGCGGAGGGGGGGTAGCAGATACGCAGTATTTT
TRBJ1-1 | TRBD1 | TRBV20-1 | . | CSASPGQGGEAFF | TGCAGTGCTAGTCCGGGACAGGGAGGGGAAGCTTTCTTT
TRBJ2-7 | . | TRBV7-8 | . | CASIPHGSYEQYF | TGTGCCAGCATCCCCCACGGCTCCTACGAGCAGTACTTC
TRBJ2-3 | . | TRBV6-6 | . | CASSYSRRGPNTQYF | TGTGCCAGCAGTTACTCGAGGCGGGGGCCGAATACGCAGTATTTT
TRBJ2-7 | TRBD1 | TRBV9 | . | CASSPRTGRSVEQYF | TGTGCCAGCAGCCCCCGGACAGGAAGATCCGTCGAGCAGTACTTC
TRBJ2-7 | TRBD1 | TRBV6-5 | . | CASSPQTGGSYEQYF | TGTGCCAGCAGTCCCCAGACAGGGGGCTCCTACGAGCAGTACTTC
TRBJ1-5 | . | TRBV2 | . | CASSVESGGQPQHF | TGTGCCAGCAGTGTCGAATCTGGGGGTCAGCCCCAGCATTTT
TRBJ2-2 | . | TRBV5-1 | . | CASSLPRDGQNTGELFF | TGCGCCAGCAGCTTGCCTCGGGACGGACAGAACACCGGGGAGCTGTTTTTT
TRBJ1-6 | . | TRBV6-1 | . | CASSDHPGVNSPLHF | TGTGCCAGCAGTGACCACCCGGGGGTTAATTCACCCCTCCACTTT
TRBJ2-7 | . | TRBV19 | . | CASSRKDYEQYF | TGTGCCAGTAGTAGAAAGGACTACGAGCAGTACTTC
TRBJ2-3 | . | TRBV7-6 | . | CASSLVARVTDTQYF | TGTGCCAGCAGCTTAGTGGCCCGAGTCACAGATACGCAGTATTTT
TRBJ2-3 | TRBD1 | TRBV10-3 | . | CAISGGTGGRYTQYF | TGTGCCATCAGTGGAGGGACAGGGGGTCGATATACGCAGTATTTT
TRBJ2-5 | . | TRBV7-6 | . | CASSAQETQYF | TGTGCCAGCAGCGCCCAAGAGACCCAGTACTTC
TRBJ1-2 | . | TRBV5-4 | . | CASSLDRKGNYGYTF | TGTGCCAGCAGCTTGGACCGGAAGGGTAACTATGGCTACACCTTC
TRBJ2-3 | TRBD1 | TRBV30 | . | CACNRDRGTDTQYF | TGTGCCTGTAACCGGGACAGGGGCACAGATACGCAGTATTTT
TRBJ2-5 | . | TRBV7-6 | . | CASSRGSAGSETQYF | TGTGCCAGCAGCCGCGGTTCAGCAGGGTCAGAGACCCAGTACTTC
TRBJ2-4 | . | TRBV21-1 | . | CASSKGSLAKNIQYF | TGTGCCAGCAGCAAAGGGTCGTTAGCCAAAAACATTCAGTACTTC
TRBJ1-2 | . | TRBV5-1 | . | CASSPAHTNGYTF | TGCGCCAGCAGTCCAGCTCATACTAATGGCTACACCTTC
TRBJ1-5 | . | TRBV2 | . | CASSPGPDQPQHF | TGTGCCAGCAGCCCCGGGCCCGATCAGCCCCAGCATTTT
TRBJ2-7 | TRBD2 | TRBV27 | . | CASSFRALERGGIEQYF | TGTGCCAGCAGTTTCAGAGCTTTGGAGCGGGGGGGGATCGAGCAGTACTTC
TRBJ2-1 | TRBD1 | TRBV9 | . | CASSVRQGAGRYNEQFF | TGTGCCAGCAGCGTAAGACAGGGCGCAGGTAGATACAATGAGCAGTTCTTC
TRBJ2-1 | . | TRBV6-1 | . | CASSEGWAPRNEQFF | TGTGCCAGCAGCGAAGGATGGGCTCCCCGCAATGAGCAGTTCTTC
TRBJ1-5 | . | TRBV27 | . | CASSLFSNQPQHF | TGTGCCAGCAGTTTGTTTAGCAATCAGCCCCAGCATTTT
TRBJ2-2 | . | TRBV7-2 | . | CASSFDFGGTGELFF | TGTGCCAGCAGCTTTGATTTTGGGGGGACCGGGGAGCTGTTTTTT
TRBJ1-5 | . | TRBV28 | . | CASSRLRGYSNQPQHF | TGTGCCAGCAGTCGTCTCAGGGGTTATAGCAATCAGCCCCAGCATTTT
TRBJ2-7 | . | TRBV27 | . | CASSQRGLWYF | TGTGCCAGCAGCCAACGCGGCCTGTGGTACTTC
TRBJ2-3 | . | TRBV3-1/TRBV3-2 | . | CASSQDLGSRTQYF | TGTGCCAGCAGCCAAGATTTAGGGTCACGTACGCAGTATTTT
TRBJ1-5 | TRBD1 | TRBV19 | . | CASSIRGLGQPQHF | TGTGCCAGTAGTATAAGGGGGCTGGGTCAGCCCCAGCATTTT
TRBJ2-1 | . | TRBV6-5 | . | CASSSNYNEQFF | TGTGCCAGCAGTTCGAATTACAATGAGCAGTTCTTC
TRBJ1-5 | TRBD1 | TRBV6-5 | . | CASSTTGVHQPQHF | TGTGCCAGCAGTACCACAGGGGTTCATCAGCCCCAGCATTTT
TRBJ2-1 | . | TRBV7-2 | . | CASSPSGNEQFF | TGTGCCAGCAGCCCGAGTGGGAATGAGCAGTTCTTC
TRBJ2-2 | TRBD1 | TRBV28 | once | CASSLVRGPETGELFF | TGTGCCAGCAGTTTGGTAAGGGGGCCGGAGACCGGGGAGCTGTTTTTT
TRBJ1-1 | . | TRBV19 | . | CASSPHERREVGTEAFF | TGTGCCAGTAGTCCCCACGAGCGCAGGGAAGTGGGCACTGAAGCTTTCTTT
TRBJ1-3 | . | TRBV28 | . | CASTSGGGLSRIPGNTIYF | TGTGCCAGCACCTCCGGTGGGGGTTTAAGCCGCATTCCTGGAAACACCATATATTTT
TRBJ2-4 | . | TRBV7-6 | . | CASSANSGNIQYF | TGTGCCAGCAGCGCCAACTCAGGGAACATTCAGTACTTC
TRBJ2-1 | TRBD2 | TRBV7-7 | . | CASSPRGLAGDNEQFF | TGTGCTAGCAGCCCTAGGGGACTAGCGGGAGACAATGAGCAGTTCTTC
TRBJ2-7 | . | TRBV30 | . | CAWSAGGEQYF | TGTGCCTGGAGTGCAGGGGGGGAGCAGTACTTC
TRBJ1-6 | . | TRBV2 | . | CASSGPPRSYNSPLHF | TGTGCCAGCAGTGGCCCCCCGAGGTCCTATAATTCACCCCTCCACTTT
TRBJ2-2 | . | TRBV29-1 | . | CSVDGVTGELFF | TGCAGCGTTGATGGGGTTACCGGGGAGCTGTTTTTT
TRBJ2-1 | . | TRBV5-8 | . | CASRPAGAINEQFF | TGTGCCAGCAGACCTGCAGGGGCGATCAATGAGCAGTTCTTC
TRBJ2-6 | . | TRBV6-5 | . | CASSIGTSQVNVLTF | TGTGCCAGCAGCATCGGGACTTCCCAAGTCAACGTCCTGACTTTC
TRBJ1-1 | TRBD1 | TRBV5-1 | . | CASSWGTGGSMNTEAFF | TGCGCCAGCAGCTGGGGGACAGGGGGCTCGATGAACACTGAAGCTTTCTTT
TRBJ2-1 | TRBD2 | TRBV7-8 | . | CASSPASGNSYNEQFF | TGTGCCAGCAGCCCAGCTAGCGGAAACTCCTACAATGAGCAGTTCTTC
TRBJ2-3 | TRBD2 | TRBV15 | . | CATSKGTSVSTDTQYF | TGTGCCACCAGCAAGGGGACTAGCGTAAGCACAGATACGCAGTATTTT
TRBJ2-2 | TRBD2 | TRBV12-5 | . | CASGLVGGTGELFF | TGTGCTAGTGGTTTGGTGGGGGGGACCGGGGAGCTGTTTTTT
TRBJ1-3 | . | TRBV19 | . | CASSRAEGGNTIYF | TGTGCCAGTAGTAGGGCGGAAGGGGGAAACACCATATATTTT
TRBJ1-2 | . | TRBV30 | . | CAWSATDIYGYTF | TGTGCCTGGAGTGCGACAGATATCTATGGCTACACCTTC